Listed below are T cell receptor beta chains from one sample, sequenced in a study of beta chain features in type 1 diabetes. Only in-frame clones appear in the TCRdb table, and some are missing; sequencing was by immunoSEQ multiplex PCR. The table records around 250,000 clones, 25% to 30% of them present only once. Sequencing used central memory CD4+ T cells from blood. These receptors were obtained from a man aged 25 to 45 in good health. Both conserved end residues are trimmed from each CDR3.

>TRBV7-2|TRBJ2-7
ASSPGAVAGREQY
>TRBV9|TRBJ2-5
ASSGTRQETQY
>TRBV6-6|TRBJ2-7
ASSYGLYEQY
>TRBV5-4|TRBJ2-7
ASSYTGYNEQY
>TRBV7-2|TRBJ2-3
ASSYTQGAAPDTQY
>TRBV30|TRBJ1-3
AWGVGSGNTIY
>TRBV11-2|TRBJ2-7
ASSLAGAEQY
>TRBV11-2|TRBJ2-3
ASRGASTDTQY
>TRBV7-2|TRBJ2-4
ASSPWGLAALGAKNIQY
>TRBV4-3|TRBJ2-1
ASSQGGGGYNEQF
>TRBV25-1|TRBJ1-2
ASSGSRDTGDSYT
>TRBV5-4|TRBJ2-4
ASSLDTGQTAKNIQY
>TRBV30|TRBJ1-3
ASQGEAGNTIY
>TRBV9|TRBJ2-5
ASSVDPQETQY
>TRBV7-2|TRBJ2-1
ASSLGPGTGSREQF
>TRBV9|TRBJ2-1
ASSINPSDSSYNEQF
>TRBV5-6|TRBJ1-2
ASSLRMGQYYGYT
>TRBV12-5|TRBJ2-1
ASGQGPGPNEQF
>TRBV7-2|TRBJ2-5
ASSFGAGETQY
>TRBV29-1|TRBJ2-5
SVRVEKETQY
>TRBV9|TRBJ1-5
ASSAAFSNQPQH
>TRBV9|TRBJ1-1
ASSRSPTGNAEAF
>TRBV30|TRBJ2-1
AWSVRSSSYNEQF
>TRBV4-1|TRBJ1-2
ASSQEGRTGGLRT
>TRBV9|TRBJ2-5
ASSPTGPPQETQY
>TRBV7-9|TRBJ2-7
ASSLRDRVSEQY
>TRBV27|TRBJ2-7
ASSLAGRYYEQY
>TRBV18|TRBJ2-3
ASSSDAGGAGTDTQY
>TRBV7-2|TRBJ2-1
ASSPRGSGSWNEQF
>TRBV7-2|TRBJ2-5
ASSLGTETQY
>TRBV2|TRBJ2-1
ASRVVVQF
>TRBV7-2|TRBJ2-5
ASTLGGILQETQY